This is a list of T cell receptor beta chains from one sample in a study of blood T cell repertoires in COVID-19. Generated by immunoSEQ multiplex PCR, the TCRdb table keeps only in-frame clones and is missing some. In the table there are roughly 220,000 clones, around four fifths of which are singletons. The sample taken for sequencing was peripheral blood. The receptors originated from an older woman who had recovered from COVID-19. Each CDR3 is given with its conserved first and last residue. Each record gives: V gene, D gene, J gene, CDR3 protein. D genes are given only for firm matches.

TRBV9	.	TRBJ2-6	CASSAQGSGANVLTF
TRBV18	.	TRBJ1-5	CASSPGTGGSNQPQHF
TRBV4-1	TRBD1	TRBJ2-7	CASSQDGKTGTGYEQYF
TRBV6-5	.	TRBJ1-6	CASSYGDISYNSPLHF
TRBV7-8	.	TRBJ2-1	CASSLEAARGQFF
TRBV7-2	TRBD1	TRBJ1-3	CASSPAGGLGGNTIYF
TRBV11-2	TRBD2	TRBJ2-5	CASSFGQLAGAGTQYF
TRBV4-1	.	TRBJ1-1	CASSSRFGNTEAFF
TRBV11-1	TRBD1	TRBJ1-2	CASSPRDRGIGGYTF
TRBV30	.	TRBJ1-1	CAWSDSGNTEAFF
TRBV29-1	.	TRBJ2-7	CSVRTAYEQYF
TRBV7-2	.	TRBJ1-3	CASSLAAANSGNTIYF
TRBV19	.	TRBJ2-2	CASSRGEVGELFF
TRBV30	.	TRBJ2-7	CAWSTRGFLYEQYF
TRBV7-9	.	TRBJ1-2	CASSLTPNPGYTF
TRBV6-5	.	TRBJ1-1	CASSYSMVADNTEAFF
TRBV12-3/TRBV12-4	.	TRBJ1-2	CASSQGINYGYTF
TRBV3-1/TRBV3-2	.	TRBJ2-5	CASSQEARIETQYF
TRBV18	.	TRBJ1-1	CASSLIQGNTEAFF
TRBV9	TRBD2	TRBJ2-7	CASSVDQRGGTYEQYF
TRBV19	.	TRBJ2-7	CASSLPDRTYEQYF
TRBV5-5	.	TRBJ1-3	CASSFGGMGGNTIYF
TRBV30	.	TRBJ2-7	CAWSGQGLAYEQYF
TRBV5-1	.	TRBJ1-1	CASSLAAGGRAEAFF
TRBV6-7	.	TRBJ1-1	CASSYLAGDTEAFF
TRBV5-6	TRBD2	TRBJ2-5	CASSLEGRRLAGAWGTQYF
TRBV5-1	.	TRBJ2-5	CASSLYPTGRGETQYF
TRBV12-5	TRBD1	TRBJ2-1	CASGLATGGFIGEQFF
TRBV6-5	TRBD2	TRBJ2-1	CASTQSGGSYNEQFF
TRBV3-1/TRBV3-2	TRBD2	TRBJ2-3	CASSQTSGTDTQYF
TRBV19	.	TRBJ2-5	CASSTSSLARETQYF
TRBV7-2	.	TRBJ2-3	CASSLVGRGTDTQYF
TRBV30	.	TRBJ2-1	CAWTPSNEQFF
TRBV1	.	TRBJ1-6	CTSMGAVNSPLHF
TRBV7-2	TRBD1	TRBJ1-3	CATGTGAGNTIYF
TRBV14	.	TRBJ1-1	CASRTTGRNTEAFF
TRBV19	.	TRBJ1-1	CASSNRDNTEAFF
TRBV7-8	.	TRBJ2-5	CASSRAGQETQYF
TRBV1	.	TRBJ2-7	CTSSQVPLAGHSYEQYF
TRBV29-1	TRBD2	TRBJ2-3	CSAQRGNTDTQYF
TRBV15	TRBD1	TRBJ1-4	CATSRARQGNEKLFF
TRBV7-2	TRBD2	TRBJ2-3	CASSSAGGSTDTQYF